This T cell receptor (beta chain) was documented in a study of PD-1 blockade in mismatch repair-deficient tumors. Whole-study context: Patients had over ten mismatch repair-deficient cancer types and were previously treated and progressing.

The repertoire was sequenced with immunoSEQ multiplex PCR; TCRdb's copy has only in-frame clones and lacks some. The profile shows some 120,000 clones, 70% to 90% of them singletons. The CDR3 totals 17 residues. V lost 0 bases and J lost 1, with 14 bases in between. CDR1 and CDR2 (germline): SGDLS, YYNGEE. Study-level points and caveats: Rapid post-treatment expansion, then contraction, generally preceding radiologic response, marked tumor-resident clones.

Concerning this clone itself: Its antigen is as yet unknown.

The sequencing used peripheral blood, collected 44 weeks after starting pembrolizumab. This receptor was obtained from an adult with mismatch repair-deficient cancer. The chain carries TRBV9 and TRBJ2-4; maybe TRBD2 (6 bases). The CDR3 protein is CASSVATGSNAKNIQYF. For the CDR3, the DNA is TGTGCCAGCAGCGTAGCTACCGGGAGTAATGCCAAAAACATTCAGTACTTC.